This T cell receptor (beta chain) was identified in a study of Ad26.COV2.S vaccination and SARS-CoV-2 variants. The CDR3 contains 15 residues. Trimming shortened V by 4 bases and J by 0 bases, and 9 bases separated the two germline ends. The germline V gene has CDR1 MRHNA and CDR2 SNTAGT. Generated by immunoSEQ multiplex PCR, the TCRdb table keeps only in-frame clones and is missing some. This table has roughly 700,000 clones, 89% appearing once. Sample treatment: roughly 20 received Ad26.COV2.S at low or high dose, single or two shots; about 5 received placebo; per-sample allocation not given. The samples date from day 63 after the first vaccine or placebo injection. It was an adult aged 18-55 years in Boston who was the donor. This clone has just one count.

The sequences come from peripheral blood, collected in a trial of Ad26.COV2.S vaccine versus placebo. This TCR was recovered from a person between 18 and 65 years old who received the Ad26.COV2.S COVID-19 vaccine or a placebo. This chain joins TRBV6-4 and TRBJ2-2; possibly TRBD1 for D (6 bases). CDR3 region: CASSAGTSNTGELFF. CDR3 DNA sequence: TGTGCCAGCAGTGCCGGGACATCGAACACCGGGGAGCTGTTTTTT.